The 11 T cell receptor beta chains in this list originate from one sample, sequenced in a study of blood T cell repertoires in COVID-19. Libraries were prepared by immunoSEQ multiplex PCR; TCRdb keeps only in-frame clonotypes and omits some of them. Here the sample spans around 250,000 clones, approximately 80% being singletons. Specimen: PBMCs or T cells enriched from blood (not recorded which). The receptors were gathered from a man in his forties who had recovered from COVID-19.

The V call is TRBV7-9, the J call TRBJ2-7; D is uncertain. Trimming stripped 1 base from V and 0 bases from J, with 7 bases between. There are 14 residues in the CDR3. CDR1 is SEHNR, CDR2 FQNEAQ, per germline (reference sequence). CDR3 region: CASSLDAGSYEQYF. In DNA form, the CDR3 reads TGTGCCAGCAGCTTAGATGCAGGCTCCTACGAGCAGTACTTC.

The rearrangement joins TRBV27 to TRBJ1-6; a possible D gene is TRBD1 (6 bases). Trimming cost V 8 bases and J 6 bases, with 8 bases left between them. The CDR3 has 12 residues. Looked up from germline, CDR1 is MNHEY and CDR2 is SMNVEV (reference sequence). CDR3 in amino acids: CASGRGNSPLHF. The CDR3 DNA sequence: TGTGCCAGCGGCAGGGGTAATTCACCCCTCCACTTT.

The chain has TRBV5-1 and TRBJ2-1; tentative D call: TRBD2 (6 bases). Germline CDR1 and CDR2: SGHRS and YFSETQ. There are 14 residues in the CDR3. Trimming removed 0 bases at V and 6 bases at J, with 10 bases between. In DNA form, the CDR3 reads TGCGCCAGCAGCTTGGATCCGCGGGGCAATGAGCAGTTCTTC. Translation: CASSLDPRGNEQFF.

The rearrangement links TRBV18 to TRBJ1-1; D gene unclear. Per the germline V gene, CDR1 is KGHSH and CDR2 is LQKENI. CDR3 length equals 16 residues. The ends were cut back, 2 bases at V and 6 bases at J, with 19 bases in the middle. In nucleotides, the CDR3 is TGTGCCAGCTCACCATTAGGAGGGCCCGAGTCTCCTGAAGCTTTCTTT. Translation: CASSPLGGPESPEAFF.

The CDR3 DNA follows: TGTGCCAGCTCACCATACGGGGCTAGCGGGCGTTCCAGACTCTCCTACGAGCAGTACTTC. This codes for CASSPYGASGRSRLSYEQYF. The rearrangement uses TRBV18 and TRBJ2-7, with 8 bases lining up with TRBD2. J lost 0 bases, V lost 2 bases, and 18 bases had no gene match. Germline V gene sequence: CDR1 KGHSH, CDR2 LQKENI. The CDR3 length is 20 residues.

V and J are TRBV28 and TRBJ1-5; the match to TRBD1 covers 8 bases. This CDR3 has 16 residues. Per germline, CDR1 MDHEN and CDR2 SYDVKM. Trimming took 2 bases from V and 7 from J; bases not matched to a gene: 10. Here the CDR3 reads CASSLTDRVKGQPQHF. The CDR3, as DNA: TGTGCCAGCAGTTTAACGGACAGGGTGAAGGGACAGCCCCAGCATTTT.

The J gene is TRBJ1-5, the V gene TRBV28; D gene ambiguous. The CDR3 totals 15 residues. The V gene's germline CDR1 is MDHEN and CDR2 SYDVKM. Trimming stripped 9 bases from V and 9 bases from J, with 24 bases between. In DNA, the CDR3 is TGTGCCAGAGACCTCTTACCGGGAGATGTATTGCCCCAGCATTTT. It is translated as CARDLLPGDVLPQHF.

The chain is built from TRBV27 and TRBJ2-5, with TRBD2 matching 10 bases. V lost 4 bases, J lost 8 bases, and 16 bases stayed unmatched. Per germline, CDR1 MNHEY and CDR2 SMNVEV (reference sequence). The length of the CDR3 is 17 residues. The CDR3 loop reads CASSSFSGGIPVGTQYF. The CDR3 region has the DNA TGTGCCAGCAGTTCATTTAGCGGGGGGATACCAGTGGGCACCCAGTACTTC.

V is TRBV7-9 and J is TRBJ2-7, with D possibly TRBD1 on 6 matching bases. The V end lost 5 bases, the J end lost 2 bases, and 13 bases lay between the germline ends. The germline V gene has CDR1 SEHNR and CDR2 FQNEAQ (reference sequence). The CDR3 runs to 14 residues. The CDR3 nucleotides are TGTGCCAGCAGCCCCCGGGACACCGCCTACGAGCAGTACTTC. This gives the protein CASSPRDTAYEQYF.

This clone was counted only a few times. The V gene is TRBV30, the J gene TRBJ1-2, with D possibly being TRBD1 (6 bases). The CDR3 sequence is 12 residues long. Germline V gene lookup returns CDR1 GTSNPN and CDR2 SVGIG (reference sequence). With 2 bases removed from V and 9 bases from J, the gap between germline ends came to 13 bases. This chain's CDR3 is CAWSRTGPSYTF. The CDR3 DNA follows: TGTGCCTGGAGTCGAACAGGGCCAAGCTACACCTTC. Filled out from reference TRBV30 and TRBJ1-2, the complete variable domain reads SQTIHQWPATLVQPVGSPLSLECTVEGTSNPNLYWYRQAAGRGLQLLFYSVGIGQISSEVPQNLSASRPQDRQFILSSKKLLLSDSGFYLCAWSRTGPSYTFGSGTRLTVV.

V is TRBV19 and J is TRBJ1-6; D is uncertain. The CDR3 loop spans 14 amino acids. V lost 1 base to trimming and J lost 10 bases, with 11 bases between them. Germline CDR1 is LNHDA and CDR2 is SQIVND (reference sequence). The CDR3 sequence: CASSIGVIESPLHF. DNA of the CDR3: TGTGCCAGTAGTATAGGCGTGATAGAATCACCCCTCCACTTT.